Given below is one T cell receptor beta chain in context. No antigen is known for it. Qualities for individual bases were not recorded, and no much larger clone is one base off. From its cysteine to its phenylalanine, the CDR3 spans 13 amino acids. Of all the DNA, just the CDR3 is kept, 39 bases in frame from base 1. Between the V and J ends, shortened by 7 bases and 5 bases respectively, the junction contains 15 bases. Looking up the germline V gene (reference sequence) yields CDR1 LNHDA and CDR2 SQIVND. These data belong to a study of T cell changes during pregnancy in multiple sclerosis (dated 2019 in TCRdb). Broadly, across the study: The study examined how the T cell repertoire changed over the course of pregnancy in women with multiple sclerosis.

The receptor library was made with the immunoSEQ multiplex PCR assay. TCRdb took over this immuneACCESS table, retaining in-frame rearrangements with V and J assigned. Such tables are incomplete; in checked studies, under half of the missing clones stem from an unresolved V gene, and the remainder is unexplained. The sample table contains around 31,000 clones; only one count was recorded for about 93% of them. The ten largest account for 0.41% of the sample. The chain is assembled from TRBV19 and TRBJ2-7, with TRBD2 tentatively as D gene (5 bases match). Material: CD4+ T cells from peripheral blood mononuclear cells, obtained in the second trimester of pregnancy. The receptor was isolated from a female donor with multiple sclerosis, enrolled in a pregnancy study. In nucleotides, the sequence is TGTGCCAGTAAGGAGGTGCCGGGCAACGAGCAGTACTTC. Its protein is CASKEVPGNEQYF.